This T cell receptor beta chain emerged from a study of T cell repertoires in cytomegalovirus infection. Study context: The authors used CMV epitopes that were HLA-C-restricted (recently identified) and HLA-B-restricted (well studied). Shared public TCR beta signatures pointed to both CMV infection and a matching HLA type.

This clonotype was seen a handful of times. Its antigen is unidentified. The CDR3 has 16 amino acids. The germline V gene has CDR1 SGHDN and CDR2 FVKESK. J gave up 5 bases and V 1 base, and 9 bases lay outside the gene matches. TCRdb redid the calling of the reads with MiXCR, one entry per CDR3 protein. This table holds about 830,000 distinct CDR3 sequences, approximately 30% found once. The specimen comprised cultured CD8+ T cells from PBMCs, sampled from culture after CMV antigen stimulation. The receptor was derived from a human donor in good health (CMV status not recorded). Some clones in this sample may be carry-over from other donors' samples. The V gene is TRBV14, the J gene TRBJ1-2, with TRBD1 matching 8 bases. The CDR3 reads CASSQGAGGLIYGYTF. CDR3 nucleotides: TGTGCCAGCAGCCAAGGTGCAGGGGGCCTTATTTATGGCTACACCTTC.